The 24 T cell receptor beta chains presented below share a single source sample, sequenced in a study of graft-versus-host responses after intestinal transplantation. Sequencing used immunoSEQ multiplex PCR; TCRdb keeps in-frame clones, though not all of them. Of under 80,000 clones listed, about 90% are singletons. Sample: PBMCs, taken 98 days after intestinal transplantation. These TCRs come from a human patient who received an intestinal transplant, so some T cells may come from the graft donor.

This clone was seen only once. The genes are TRBV4-1 and TRBJ1-4; D unresolved. This CDR3 contains 13 residues. In germline, CDR1 is MGHRA, CDR2 YSYEKL. V was clipped by 4 bases and J by 4 bases, with 7 bases between them. CDR3 coding DNA: TGCGCCAGCAGCCCGGGAGTTAATGAAAAACTGTTTTTT. Amino acids: CASSPGVNEKLFF.

This chain links TRBV6-1 with TRBJ2-5; the match to TRBD1 covers 10 bases. V lost 5 bases, J lost 2 bases, and 5 bases stayed unmatched. The CDR3 covers 15 residues. Germline V lookup: CDR1 MNHNS, CDR2 SASEGT. CDR3 sequence: CASSPGTGVQETQYF. CDR3 DNA sequence: TGTGCCAGCAGTCCCGGGACAGGGGTTCAAGAGACCCAGTACTTC.

J is TRBJ1-2 and V is TRBV14, with D possibly being TRBD1 (6 bases). Trimming removed 0 bases at V and 4 bases at J, with 24 bases between. The CDR3 spans 19 residues. Germline lookup yields CDR1 SGHDN and CDR2 FVKESK. The DNA of the CDR3 is TGTGCCAGCAGCCAAGATCTTTTCGGTCACAGGGCTTCCTTCTATGGCTACACCTTC. This sequence encodes CASSQDLFGHRASFYGYTF.

The chain links TRBV5-1 to TRBJ1-1; D gene uncertain. Germline V gene sequence: CDR1 SGHRS, CDR2 YFSETQ. The V and J ends lost 2 bases and 2 bases respectively, with 13 bases between them. The CDR3 is made up of 15 amino acids. This chain's CDR3 is CASSFTSVLNTEAFF. In DNA, the CDR3 is TGCGCCAGCAGCTTCACTTCGGTCCTCAACACTGAAGCTTTCTTT. The full variable domain, its missing parts supplied by reference TRBV5-1 and TRBJ1-1, is KAGVTQTPRYLIKTRGQQVTLSCSPISGHRSVSWYQQTPGQGLQFLFEYFSETQRNKGNFPGRFSGRQFSNSRSEMNVSTLELGDSALYLCASSFTSVLNTEAFFGQGTRLTVV.

The rearrangement uses TRBV7-9 and TRBJ1-5, with a possible D match to TRBD1 (6 bases). The V and J ends lost 5 bases and 1 base respectively, with 9 bases between them. The CDR3 spans 14 residues. Per germline, CDR1 SEHNR and CDR2 FQNEAQ (reference sequence). CDR3 DNA: TGTGCCAGCAGCCCACAGGGAAGCAATCAGCCCCAGCATTTT. Translation gives CASSPQGSNQPQHF.

The V gene is TRBV10-1, the J gene TRBJ2-2; D might be TRBD1 (6 bases). The CDR3 has 14 amino acids. Trimming stripped 4 bases from V and 5 bases from J, with 11 bases between. Germline CDR1 is WNHNN and CDR2 is SYGVQD (reference sequence). The CDR3 DNA reads as TGCGCCAGCAGTGCACAGGGCGGGACCGGGGAGCTGTTTTTT. It encodes CASSAQGGTGELFF.

The chain has TRBV11-2 and TRBJ2-6; 7 nucleotides line up with TRBD1. Germline trimming cut 4 bases from V and 0 bases from J; bases unmatched to any gene: 12. CDR3 length: 19 residues. The V gene's germline CDR1 is SGHAT and CDR2 FQNNGV. The CDR3 loop reads CASSSIQGKLLSGANVLTF. The CDR3, as DNA: TGTGCCAGCAGCTCGATACAGGGGAAACTACTCTCTGGGGCCAACGTCCTGACTTTC.

The rearrangement uses TRBV11-3 and TRBJ2-1; D may correspond to TRBD1 or TRBD2 (5 bases each). Germline V gives CDR1 SGHNT, CDR2 YENEEA. The CDR3 is made up of 16 amino acids. V lost 5 bases and J lost 0, with 14 bases in between. The chain's CDR3 is CASSPGHLSSYNEQFF. The CDR3 DNA reads TGTGCCAGCAGCCCGGGGCACTTAAGCTCCTACAATGAGCAGTTCTTC.

The V gene is TRBV6-1, the J gene TRBJ2-2, with no clear D. Trimming took 5 bases from V and 7 from J, leaving 11 bases between them. This CDR3 comprises 13 residues. Germline CDR1 MNHNS, CDR2 SASEGT. CDR3 nucleotide sequence: TGTGCCAGCAGTCGGGCCCTCGACGGGGAGCTGTTTTTT. Translating gives CASSRALDGELFF.

V and J are TRBV2 and TRBJ1-4; maybe TRBD1 (6 bases). V was trimmed by 10 bases and J by 7 bases, leaving 16 bases between them. Germline CDR1 is SNHLY and CDR2 is FYNNEI. CDR3 size: 13 residues. The CDR3 loop reads CAILDSWAEKLFF. Here the CDR3 DNA reads TGTGCCATCCTGGACAGCTGGGCTGAAAAACTGTTTTTT. The full variable domain, in which reference TRBV2 and TRBJ1-4 provide the parts outside the CDR3, is EPEVTQTPSHQVTQMGQEVILRCVPISNHLYFYWYRQILGQKVEFLVSFYNNEISEKSEIFDDQFSVERPDGSNFTLKIRSTKLEDSAMYFCAILDSWAEKLFFGSGTQLSVL.

This clone was seen only once. This rearrangement joins TRBV29-1 to TRBJ1-2; TRBD1 aligns across 9 bases. The J segment lost 4 bases and the V segment lost 7 bases, leaving 1 base of the junction unmatched. CDR1 is SQVTM, CDR2 ANQGSEA, per germline. The CDR3 loop spans 11 amino acids. This CDR3 reads CSGQGVYGYTF. In DNA, the CDR3 is TGCAGCGGACAGGGGGTCTATGGCTACACCTTC.

J is TRBJ2-5 and V is TRBV7-8; D might be TRBD1 (5 bases). The CDR3 sequence is 16 residues long. Germline V CDR1 and CDR2: SGHVS, FQNEAQ. V was trimmed by 1 base and J by 1 base, leaving 13 bases between them. The CDR3 spells CASSLGVGVGQETQYF. The CDR3 nucleotides read TGTGCCAGCAGCTTAGGTGTAGGGGTTGGCCAAGAGACCCAGTACTTC. Using reference TRBV7-8 and TRBJ2-5 for the parts outside the CDR3, the full variable domain is GAGVSQSPRYKVAKRGQDVALRCDPISGHVSLFWYQQALGQGPEFLTYFQNEAQLDKSGLPSDRFFAERPEGSVSTLKIQRTQQEDSAVYLCASSLGVGVGQETQYFGPGTRLLVL.

The rearrangement links TRBV18 to TRBJ2-1; either TRBD1 or TRBD2 may fit D (6 bases each). Germline-derived CDR1 and CDR2 are KGHSH and LQKENI. This CDR3 has 17 amino acids. V gave up 3 bases and J gave up 3 bases, with 18 bases separating them. The CDR3 reads CASSPLRGGRGYNEQFF. CDR3 nucleotide sequence: TGTGCCAGCTCACCTCTCAGGGGTGGGCGGGGCTACAATGAGCAGTTCTTC. Using reference TRBV18 and TRBJ2-1 for the parts outside the CDR3, the full variable domain is NAGVMQNPRHLVRRRGQEARLRCSPMKGHSHVYWYRQLPEEGLKFMVYLQKENIIDESGMPKERFSAEFPKEGPSILRIQQVVRGDSAAYFCASSPLRGGRGYNEQFFGPGTRLTVL.

The gene calls are TRBV7-9 and TRBJ2-7; 7 positions agree with TRBD1. V was pared by 4 bases and J by 2 bases, with 11 bases of the junction left unmatched. The CDR3 sequence is 16 residues long. Germline-derived CDR1 and CDR2 are SEHNR and FQNEAQ (reference sequence). CDR3 nucleotide sequence: TGTGCCAGCAGCTCGCCCGAGACAGGGTCAACCTACGAGCAGTACTTC. Protein product: CASSSPETGSTYEQYF.

This chain uses TRBV21-1 with TRBJ2-7; the table's D call, TRBD1, was not checked against the DNA. TRBV21-1 is described as a pseudogene. This CDR3 comprises 17 residues. CDR3 sequence (DNA): TGTGCCAGCAGCAAAGAAGTGAGAATGGACAGGGGAAACGAGCAGTACTTC. As protein: CASSKEVRMDRGNEQYF.

Worth noting for this clone: Other DNA sequences in the sample encode the same CDR3. The chain joins TRBV5-1 to TRBJ2-2; 7 bases are shared with TRBD2. Germline V gene sequence: CDR1 SGHRS, CDR2 YFSETQ. The V gene end was trimmed by 0 bases and the J gene end by 3 bases; junction bases not matched to a gene: 2. CDR3 length equals 15 residues. For the CDR3, the DNA is TGCGCCAGCAGCTTGGCTGGGGGGGACACCGGGGAGCTGTTTTTT. Encoded protein: CASSLAGGDTGELFF.

The chain combines TRBV5-1 with TRBJ2-7; 9 bases line up with TRBD2. The CDR3 is made up of 18 amino acids. V was clipped by 0 bases and J by 0 bases; unmatched bases: 10. The germline V gene encodes CDR1 SGHRS and CDR2 YFSETQ. The CDR3 is CASSLGTIAGAASYEQYF. The CDR3 DNA sequence: TGCGCCAGCAGCTTGGGGACTATAGCGGGGGCAGCCTCCTACGAGCAGTACTTC.

The chain combines TRBV18 with TRBJ2-3; D uncertain. The J call may not be correct, given that the DNA end is closer to TRBJ1-5. There are 13 residues in the CDR3. Germline V gene lookup returns CDR1 KGHSH and CDR2 LQKENI. The CDR3 loop reads CASSPPGTDTQHF. CDR3 coding DNA: TGTGCCAGCTCACCACCGGGCACAGATACGCAGCATTTT.

This sequence joins TRBV5-1 and TRBJ2-3; TRBD1 is a possible D gene (5 bases). Germline CDR1 and CDR2: SGHRS and YFSETQ. Between the trimmed V and J ends, which lost 5 bases and 2 bases, there was a span of 12 bases. The CDR3 has 14 residues. DNA of the CDR3: TGCGCCAGCAGTTTTGGACAACACACAGATACGCAGTATTTT. As protein: CASSFGQHTDTQYF.

As concerns this clone: The CDR3 ends on some other residue instead of the conserved phenylalanine or tryptophan, so this is likely a read error. It is unclear where the CDR3 begins or ends on the DNA, so no DNA is shown, and the CDR3 is as TCRdb lists it. The rearrangement joins TRBV6-4 to TRBJ1-3. Counting both end residues, the CDR3 totals 9 amino acids. The V gene's germline CDR1 is MRHNA and CDR2 SNTAGT. CDR3 residues: CASRPGRSG.

This chain uses TRBV15 with TRBJ1-1; unclear D gene. In germline, CDR1 is LNHNV, CDR2 YYDKDF (reference sequence). The CDR3 length is 13 residues. Trimming shortened V by 1 base and J by 1 base, and 4 bases separated the two germline ends. CDR3 sequence reads: CATSRVENTEAFF. The CDR3 coding sequence is TGTGCCACCAGCAGAGTGGAGAACACTGAAGCTTTCTTT.

This chain uses TRBV2 with TRBJ1-5; a possible D gene is TRBD1 (5 bases). Deletions cut 3 bases from V and 1 base from J, with 13 bases between. The germline V gene encodes CDR1 SNHLY and CDR2 FYNNEI. The CDR3 contains 16 residues. The CDR3 is CASSDPRETSNQPQHF. The CDR3 DNA follows: TGTGCCAGCAGTGACCCCAGGGAGACGAGCAATCAGCCCCAGCATTTT.

The rearrangement links TRBV7-8 to TRBJ1-5; tentative D call: TRBD1 (5 bases). V dropped 1 base and J dropped 7 bases, with 11 bases sitting between them. Germline CDR1 SGHVS, CDR2 FQNEAQ. The CDR3 length is 14 residues. The CDR3 DNA reads as TGTGCCAGCAGCTTAGAAAAGGGGCGGCAGCCCCAGCATTTT. It translates to CASSLEKGRQPQHF.

J is TRBJ2-2 and V is TRBV29-1, with no clear D. This CDR3 spans 12 amino acids. The germline CDR1 and CDR2 sequences are SQVTM and ANQGSEA. V gave up 3 bases and J gave up 5 bases, with 7 bases separating them. The CDR3 is CSVETGTGELFF. CDR3 nucleotide sequence: TGCAGCGTTGAGACGGGTACCGGGGAGCTGTTTTTT.